The 22 T cell receptor beta chains below all came from one sample that was sequenced in a study of blood T cell repertoires in COVID-19. Assay: immunoSEQ multiplex PCR; the TCRdb copy retains only in-frame clones and omits some. The sample contains around 82,000 clones, 85% of which appear only once. Sequenced: peripheral blood. Every receptor here comes from a man aged 50 to 59 with COVID-19, enrolled during active disease.

The chain has TRBV6-4 and TRBJ1-2; 7 nucleotides agree with TRBD1. Losses at the gene ends were 8 bases for V and 5 bases for J; bases not matched to a gene: 8. CDR3 length equals 13 residues. Germline lookup yields CDR1 MRHNA and CDR2 SNTAGT. CDR3 loop: CASPLDREYGYTF. DNA of the CDR3: TGTGCCAGCCCCTTAGACAGGGAATATGGCTACACCTTC.

In DNA form, the CDR3 reads TGTGCCAGCAGCTTAGGGCAGGGAGGTAACGGGGAGCTGTTTTTT. This codes for CASSLGQGGNGELFF. The chain employs TRBV13 and TRBJ2-2; TRBD2 might be the D (6 bases). V was trimmed by 0 bases and J by 7 bases, leaving 12 bases between them. The CDR3 covers 15 residues. Germline-derived CDR1 and CDR2 are PRHDT and FYEKMQ (reference sequence).

DNA for the CDR3: TGTGCCAGCGTAGTCGGACAGGGGAGTTACACCGGGGAGCTGTTTTTT. Protein sequence: CASVVGQGSYTGELFF. The rearrangement links TRBV19 to TRBJ2-2; 9 positions agree with TRBD1. The length of the CDR3 is 16 residues. V shed 9 bases, J shed 3 bases, and the junction held 11 bases outside the gene matches. Germline-derived CDR1 and CDR2 are LNHDA and SQIVND (reference sequence).

The V gene is TRBV19, the J gene TRBJ1-2; D is possibly TRBD1 (6 bases). V lost 7 bases and J 8 bases, leaving 17 bases between the germline ends. The CDR3 contains 13 residues. Germline V gene sequence: CDR1 LNHDA, CDR2 SQIVND (reference sequence). The CDR3 DNA sequence: TGTGCCAGTACCCGGGACATCGGGAAGGGCTACACCTTC. Translation gives CASTRDIGKGYTF.

This clone was observed once. The chain carries TRBV24-1 and TRBJ2-3, with D tentatively TRBD2 (7 bases). The germline CDR1 and CDR2 sequences are KGHDR and SFDVKD. The V and J ends lost 3 bases and 1 base respectively, with 13 bases between them. This CDR3 has 16 amino acids. The CDR3 loop reads CATSDRGGFGTDTQYF. CDR3 nucleotides: TGTGCCACCAGTGATAGGGGGGGTTTTGGCACAGATACGCAGTATTTT.

This chain connects TRBV10-3 to TRBJ1-1; TRBD1 matches 7 bases. After removal of 7 bases from V and 0 bases from J, the junction contained 11 bases not matched to a gene. The V gene's germline CDR1 is ENHRY and CDR2 SYGVKD. The CDR3 consists of 16 residues. The CDR3 region has the DNA TGTGCCATCACCCCAGACAGGGCGGGCATGAACACTGAAGCTTTCTTT. Protein sequence: CAITPDRAGMNTEAFF.

The chain joins TRBV5-5 to TRBJ2-3; D gene ambiguous. The CDR3 is 11 amino acids. Trimming took 4 bases from V and 5 from J, leaving 5 bases between them. Germline V gene lookup returns CDR1 SGHKS and CDR2 YYEKEE (reference sequence). CDR3 in amino acids: CASSLRDTQYF. The DNA of the CDR3 is TGTGCCAGCAGCCTGCGAGATACGCAGTATTTT.

V usage is TRBV4-1 and J usage is TRBJ2-5, with 11 bases fitting TRBD2. From germline, CDR1 is MGHRA and CDR2 YSYEKL. V shed 0 bases and J 2 bases; nucleotides not matched to a gene: 11. There are 19 residues in the CDR3. The CDR3: CASSQEKGSGRAGQETQYF. Written as DNA, the CDR3 is TGCGCCAGCAGCCAAGAAAAGGGTAGCGGGAGGGCCGGTCAAGAGACCCAGTACTTC.

In this sample, this clone turned up once. The V and J genes are TRBV11-1 and TRBJ1-5; a possible D gene is TRBD1 (5 bases). The germline V gene has CDR1 SGHAT and CDR2 FQDESV (reference sequence). This CDR3 is 14 amino acids long. V was shortened by 5 bases and J by 1 base, with 9 bases between the two germline ends. Here the CDR3 DNA reads TGTGCCAGCAGCGGGGGGATCAGCAATCAGCCCCAGCATTTT. The encoded protein is CASSGGISNQPQHF.

The chain combines TRBV29-1 with TRBJ2-7, with TRBD2 identical over 9 bases. Germline assignment: CDR1 SQVTM and CDR2 ANQGSEA. Unmatched junction bases numbered 11, after V lost 4 bases and J lost 7 bases. The CDR3 runs 14 residues. In DNA form, the CDR3 reads TGCAGCGTTGTTGGTAGCGGGAGATCGGTGGAGCAGTACTTC. The encoded protein is CSVVGSGRSVEQYF.

The genes are TRBV7-2 and TRBJ2-7; TRBD2 is a possible D gene (6 bases). Germline lookup yields CDR1 SGHTA and CDR2 FQGNSA. Trimming removed 5 bases at V and 0 bases at J, with 14 bases between. This CDR3 contains 15 residues. DNA for the CDR3: TGTGCCAGCAGCCGGTATGGAGGGAGCTCCTACGAGCAGTACTTC. Translated, it gives CASSRYGGSSYEQYF. Using reference TRBV7-2 and TRBJ2-7 for the parts outside the CDR3, the full variable domain is GAGVSQSPSNKVTEKGKDVELRCDPISGHTALYWYRQSLGQGLEFLIYFQGNSAPDKSGLPSDRFSAERTGGSVSTLTIQRTQQEDSAVYLCASSRYGGSSYEQYFGPGTRLTVT.

This chain links TRBV4-1 with TRBJ1-1; D unresolved. This CDR3 contains 16 residues. CDR1 is MGHRA, CDR2 YSYEKL, per germline. V lost 5 bases and J 8 bases, leaving 24 bases between the germline ends. In DNA form, the CDR3 reads TGCGCCAGCAGCTTCCTGACGTCGAAAGGGAGCTACGAAGCTTTCTTT. Protein: CASSFLTSKGSYEAFF.

The V and J genes are TRBV29-1 and TRBJ1-1, with 8 bases matching TRBD1. The V gene end was trimmed by 8 bases and the J gene end by 1 base; junction bases not matched to a gene: 6. CDR1 is SQVTM, CDR2 ANQGSEA, per germline. This CDR3 region has 13 residues. The CDR3: CSYNTGGNTEAFF. Here the CDR3 DNA reads TGCAGCTATAATACAGGGGGGAACACTGAAGCTTTCTTT.

V is TRBV7-9 and J is TRBJ1-6; TRBD1 agrees at 8 bases. CDR3 length: 15 residues. V lost 5 bases and J lost 9; bases outside the gene matches: 9. CDR1 and CDR2 (germline): SEHNR, FQNEAQ (reference sequence). The DNA of the CDR3 is TGTGCCAGCAGCACCGATGGACAGGGAGGTTCACCCCTCCACTTT. Translation gives CASSTDGQGGSPLHF.

This clone showed up just a few times. This sequence joins TRBV6-5 and TRBJ1-1; TRBD1 matches 8 bases. The CDR3 is 14 amino acids. Trimming at V came to 7 bases and at J to 1 base, leaving 5 bases not matched to a gene. Germline loops: CDR1 MNHEY, CDR2 SVGAGI. CDR3 DNA sequence: TGTGCCAGCATTCAGGGGGCCCCGAACACTGAAGCTTTCTTT. Residues: CASIQGAPNTEAFF.

This chain uses TRBV28 with TRBJ2-7; 9 bases line up with TRBD1. Germline V lookup: CDR1 MDHEN, CDR2 SYDVKM. Trimming cost V 6 bases and J 3 bases; bases outside gene matches: 6. The CDR3 loop spans 14 amino acids. The CDR3 here is CASSPTGGSYEQYF. In DNA, the CDR3 is TGTGCCAGCAGCCCGACAGGGGGTAGCTACGAGCAGTACTTC.

The chain has TRBV28 and TRBJ2-7, with D perhaps TRBD1 (6 bases). Germline CDR1 and CDR2: MDHEN and SYDVKM. Deletions cut 5 bases from V and 2 bases from J, with 7 bases between. This CDR3 contains 12 residues. In DNA form, the CDR3 reads TGTGCCAGCAGTGGACAGACCTACGAGCAGTACTTC. Its translation: CASSGQTYEQYF. Combining the CDR3 with reference TRBV28 and TRBJ2-7 gives the whole variable domain DVKVTQSSRYLVKRTGEKVFLECVQDMDHENMFWYRQDPGLGLRLIYFSYDVKMKEKGDIPEGYSVSREKKERFSLILESASTNQTSMYLCASSGQTYEQYFGPGTRLTVT.

The chain carries TRBV7-2 and TRBJ1-5; no firm D call. Germline loops: CDR1 SGHTA, CDR2 FQGNSA. V lost 5 bases, J lost 3 bases, and 11 bases lay in between. The CDR3 is made up of 14 amino acids. CDR3 residues: CASSPTNFNQPQHF. The CDR3 DNA reads as TGTGCCAGCAGCCCTACGAATTTCAATCAGCCCCAGCATTTT.

V gene TRBV27 combines with J gene TRBJ1-1; tentatively, D is TRBD1 (6 bases). CDR1 is MNHEY, CDR2 SMNVEV, per germline (reference sequence). V was shortened by 7 bases and J by 4 bases, with 13 bases between the two germline ends. This CDR3 spans 13 amino acids. The CDR3 bases are TGTGCCAGCACCCCCACAGGGTCCACTGAAGCTTTCTTT. This codes for CASTPTGSTEAFF.

A few counts support this clone. J is TRBJ2-1 and V is TRBV6-1; the D gene is possibly TRBD2 (5 bases). Germline CDR1 reads MNHNS; CDR2 reads SASEGT. The CDR3 is made up of 13 amino acids. The V end was cut by 2 bases, the J end by 10 bases, with 12 bases between. CDR3 DNA sequence: TGTGCCAGCAGTGAAACCGGGATTGAAGAGCAGTTCTTC. It encodes CASSETGIEEQFF.

The chain has TRBV7-2 and TRBJ2-5; TRBD2 aligns across 7 bases. Germline-derived CDR1 and CDR2 are SGHTA and FQGNSA. This CDR3 has 14 residues. With V trimmed by 3 bases and J by 2 bases, 3 bases remained unmatched. CDR3 in amino acids: CASSFQAGQETQYF. The CDR3 DNA reads as TGTGCCAGCAGCTTTCAAGCGGGGCAAGAGACCCAGTACTTC.

V usage is TRBV7-2 and J usage is TRBJ1-5; D is unresolved. The CDR3 has 15 residues. The V gene lost 1 base and the J gene lost 3 bases, with 10 bases spanning the gap. Germline V CDR1 and CDR2: SGHTA, FQGNSA. CDR3 bases: TGTGCCAGCAGCTTAGAGTTCGCACTCAATCAGCCCCAGCATTTT. It is translated as CASSLEFALNQPQHF.